One sample yielded the 32 T cell receptor beta chains listed below, sequenced in a study of T cells after yellow fever vaccination. TCRdb recomputed calls from the 5' RACE reads with MiXCR, one row per CDR3 protein. The repertoire holds around 320,000 distinct CDR3 sequences, with roughly 9% as singletons. Material: CD4+ T cells sorted from PBMCs, obtained 5 days after the yellow fever booster vaccination. The receptors come from a young man who received the YFV17D yellow fever vaccine.

V is TRBV5-5 and J is TRBJ2-7, with D perhaps TRBD1 (5 bases). V lost 4 bases and J 4 bases, leaving 21 bases between the germline ends. CDR1 and CDR2 from the germline V gene are SGHKS and YYEKEE (reference sequence). This CDR3 has 16 residues. The CDR3 region is CASSRSLTAGPYEQYF. For the CDR3, the DNA is TGTGCCAGCAGCCGCTCTCTAACGGCAGGGCCATACGAGCAGTACTTC.

The chain has TRBV20-1 and TRBJ2-2, with D possibly matching TRBD1 (6 bases). The CDR3 has 14 residues. Germline values: CDR1 DFQATT, CDR2 SNEGSKA (reference sequence). The ends were cut back, 7 bases at V and 4 bases at J, with 16 bases in the middle. DNA for the CDR3: TGCAGTGTATACAGGGTCTCGAGCACCGGGGAGCTGTTTTTT. Translated, it gives CSVYRVSSTGELFF.

This clonotype was observed a few times. The rearrangement uses TRBV19 and TRBJ1-2; D remains unclear. Germline CDR1 is LNHDA and CDR2 is SQIVND (reference sequence). V shed 9 bases and J shed 8 bases, with 16 bases lying between them. The CDR3 has 12 residues. The CDR3 nucleotides are TGTGCCAGCGCTTGGGAGGGCGTCGGCTACACCTTC. Protein sequence: CASAWEGVGYTF.

V gene TRBV20-1 combines with J gene TRBJ2-5; maybe TRBD1 (5 bases). With 2 bases removed from V and 1 base from J, the gap between germline ends came to 5 bases. The CDR3 loop spans 12 amino acids. In germline, CDR1 is DFQATT, CDR2 SNEGSKA (reference sequence). The CDR3 region is CSARQGQETQYF. The CDR3 DNA reads as TGCAGTGCTAGACAGGGCCAAGAGACCCAGTACTTC.

The chain is built from TRBV18 and TRBJ2-1, with TRBD2 matching 14 bases. Trimming removed 5 bases from V and 8 bases from J; junction bases left unmatched: 8. Germline V gene sequence: CDR1 KGHSH, CDR2 LQKENI. This CDR3 has 16 amino acids. CDR3 sequence (DNA): TGTGCCAGCTCATCAGCTGGACTAGCGGGGGGCGATGAGCAGTTCTTC. Its translation: CASSSAGLAGGDEQFF.

This sequence joins TRBV19 and TRBJ1-1, with a possible D match to TRBD1 (5 bases). The V gene's germline CDR1 is LNHDA and CDR2 SQIVND (reference sequence). The CDR3 loop spans 13 amino acids. Trimming left V 5 bases short and J 6 bases short, with 13 bases between. DNA for the CDR3: TGTGCCAGTAGTCCCCAGGGAAGGGCTGAAGCTTTCTTT. It is translated as CASSPQGRAEAFF.

The chain carries TRBV9 and TRBJ2-1, with D hard to call. Germline lookup yields CDR1 SGDLS and CDR2 YYNGEE. The CDR3 has 16 residues. Between the trimmed V and J ends, which lost 0 bases and 0 bases, there was a span of 10 bases. CDR3 region: CASSVAFGASYNEQFF. The DNA for the CDR3 is TGTGCCAGCAGCGTAGCTTTCGGCGCCTCCTACAATGAGCAGTTCTTC. Drawing the rest from reference TRBV9 and TRBJ2-1, the complete variable domain is DSGVTQTPKHLITATGQRVTLRCSPRSGDLSVYWYQQSLDQGLQFLIQYYNGEERAKGNILERFSAQQFPDLHSELNLSSLELGDSALYFCASSVAFGASYNEQFFGPGTRLTVL.

This clonotype has only a few counts. The chain carries TRBV18 and TRBJ1-1, with D perhaps matching TRBD1 (5 bases). V lost 3 bases, J lost 5 bases, and 16 bases lay in between. Per the germline V gene, CDR1 is KGHSH and CDR2 is LQKENI. This CDR3 is built from 15 residues. Here the CDR3 reads CASSPLAGRETEAFF. In DNA form, the CDR3 reads TGTGCCAGCTCACCCCTGGCAGGGAGAGAGACTGAAGCTTTCTTT.

This clonotype has just a few counts. The V and J genes are TRBV6-5 and TRBJ2-2; 8 nucleotides align to TRBD2. V was pared by 4 bases and J by 2 bases, with 12 bases of the junction left unmatched. The CDR3 is 18 amino acids. In germline, CDR1 is MNHEY, CDR2 SVGAGI. The DNA for the CDR3 is TGTGCCAGCAGTTCCATCCCGGGGGGGGGTATAAACACCGGGGAGCTGTTTTTT. This sequence encodes CASSSIPGGGINTGELFF.

This chain uses TRBV5-1 with TRBJ1-1; a weak D match, TRBD1 (6 bases). V was pared by 5 bases and J by 4 bases, with 15 bases between. This CDR3 is built from 14 residues. The germline V gene has CDR1 SGHRS and CDR2 YFSETQ. CDR3 DNA: TGCGCCAGCAGGGCGACAGGTTCGGGCACTGAAGCTTTCTTT. Translated: CASRATGSGTEAFF.

This clonotype was observed a few times. The chain uses TRBV28 and TRBJ2-1; tentatively, D is TRBD1 or TRBD2 (6 bases each). The V gene lost 6 bases and the J gene lost 7 bases, with 19 bases spanning the gap. Germline CDR1 MDHEN, CDR2 SYDVKM. There are 15 residues in the CDR3. CDR3 loop: CASSTPRGAGNEQFF. The CDR3 nucleotides are TGTGCCAGCAGCACCCCGAGGGGGGCTGGGAATGAGCAGTTCTTC. Based on the CDR3 plus reference TRBV28 and TRBJ2-1, the full variable domain is DVKVTQSSRYLVKRTGEKVFLECVQDMDHENMFWYRQDPGLGLRLIYFSYDVKMKEKGDIPEGYSVSREKKERFSLILESASTNQTSMYLCASSTPRGAGNEQFFGPGTRLTVL.

This clonotype was seen repeatedly, ten times or more. The rearrangement uses TRBV4-1 and TRBJ2-1; no reliable D call. The CDR3 runs 14 residues. V was shortened by 1 base and J by 3 bases, with 7 bases between the two germline ends. The germline gives CDR1 MGHRA, CDR2 YSYEKL. The CDR3 coding sequence is TGCGCCAGCAGCCAAGTTCGAAGCTACAATGAGCAGTTCTTC. Translation: CASSQVRSYNEQFF.

The CDR3 sequence is CASSLNGVGQPQHF. In DNA, the CDR3 is TGCGCCAGCAGCTTGAACGGGGTAGGCCAGCCCCAGCATTTT. This chain links TRBV5-1 with TRBJ1-5; D is undetermined. The germline gives CDR1 SGHRS, CDR2 YFSETQ. This CDR3 comprises 14 residues. V shed 1 base and J shed 7 bases, with 12 bases lying between them. Based on the CDR3 plus reference TRBV5-1 and TRBJ1-5, the full variable domain is KAGVTQTPRYLIKTRGQQVTLSCSPISGHRSVSWYQQTPGQGLQFLFEYFSETQRNKGNFPGRFSGRQFSNSRSEMNVSTLELGDSALYLCASSLNGVGQPQHFGDGTRLSIL.

The chain is built from TRBV30 and TRBJ2-3; D unresolved. V was pared by 3 bases and J by 2 bases, with 12 bases between. CDR3 length equals 14 residues. Germline V gene lookup returns CDR1 GTSNPN and CDR2 SVGIG (reference sequence). The CDR3 spells CAWSMGIVTDTQYF. In DNA, the CDR3 is TGTGCCTGGAGCATGGGAATAGTCACAGATACGCAGTATTTT.

This clonotype was counted between two and nine times. The V call is TRBV12-3 or TRBV12-4, the J call TRBJ2-7; tentatively, D is TRBD2 (7 bases). The CDR3 is made up of 13 amino acids. Trimming removed 6 bases from V and 2 bases from J, with 11 bases in between. The CDR3 nucleotides are TGTGCCAGCAGCTGGGGGGGCCCCTACGAGCAGTACTTC. Its translation is CASSWGGPYEQYF.

Here the CDR3 reads CASTGAYEQYV. The CDR3 DNA follows: TGTGCCAGCACGGGAGCCTACGAGCAGTACGTC. The chain recombines TRBV6-6 with TRBJ2-7; tentatively, D is TRBD2 (6 bases). Trimming took 7 bases from V and 2 from J, leaving 6 bases between them. Germline V gene lookup returns CDR1 MNHNY and CDR2 SVGAGI (reference sequence). The CDR3 loop spans 11 amino acids.

The chain carries TRBV20-1 and TRBJ1-6; 7 bases are a match to TRBD1. Germline CDR1 is DFQATT and CDR2 is SNEGSKA (reference sequence). The V gene end was trimmed by 3 bases and the J gene end by 7 bases; junction bases not matched to a gene: 15. The length of the CDR3 is 17 residues. For the CDR3, the DNA is TGCAGTGCTAGCCTGCTAAGGACAGGCCCTGAGAATTCACCCCTCCACTTT. It yields the protein CSASLLRTGPENSPLHF.

This clonotype was seen only once. V usage is TRBV4-1 and J usage is TRBJ1-2; D perhaps matches TRBD1 (6 bases). V lost 2 bases, J lost 4 bases, and 17 bases lay in between. Germline V gives CDR1 MGHRA, CDR2 YSYEKL. This CDR3 region has 16 residues. CDR3 in amino acids: CASSQPTSGAGYGYTF. Here the CDR3 DNA reads TGCGCCAGCAGCCAACCCACCTCGGGGGCGGGCTATGGCTACACCTTC.

The chain has TRBV18 and TRBJ2-2; unclear D gene. V shed 5 bases and J shed 7 bases, with 5 bases lying between them. This CDR3 region has 11 residues. CDR1 is KGHSH, CDR2 LQKENI, per germline. The CDR3 protein is CASSIGGELFF. DNA of the CDR3: TGTGCCAGCTCAATAGGCGGGGAGCTGTTTTTT.

This sequence joins TRBV2 and TRBJ2-5; 8 bases fit TRBD2. CDR1 SNHLY and CDR2 FYNNEI come from the germline V gene. This CDR3 is built from 14 residues. J lost 4 bases, V lost 1 base, and 2 bases had no gene match. The CDR3 DNA follows: TGTGCCAGCAGTGAAGGTGCGGGGGGAGAGACCCAGTACTTC. It encodes CASSEGAGGETQYF.

The V call is TRBV7-9, the J call TRBJ2-1, with D maybe TRBD1 (5 bases). Germline-derived CDR1 and CDR2 are SEHNR and FQNEAQ (reference sequence). Trimming cost V 7 bases and J 8 bases, with 15 bases left between them. CDR3 size: 13 residues. As DNA, the CDR3 is TGTGCCAGCAACAATGCAAGGGGCGATGAGCAGTTCTTC. Translation: CASNNARGDEQFF.

This clonotype has just a few counts. V and J are TRBV7-9 and TRBJ1-6; D ambiguous. The ends were cut back, 1 base at V and 4 bases at J, with 5 bases in the middle. The germline CDR1 and CDR2 sequences are SEHNR and FQNEAQ (reference sequence). The CDR3 extends over 14 amino acids. The CDR3 region has the DNA TGTGCCAGCAGCTTAGGACATTATAATTCACCCCTCCACTTT. Its protein is CASSLGHYNSPLHF.

The table lists this clonotype with many counts. V gene TRBV7-2 combines with J gene TRBJ2-7, with D perhaps matching TRBD2 (5 bases). This CDR3 comprises 12 residues. V was trimmed by 3 bases and J by 7 bases, leaving 10 bases between them. Germline assignment: CDR1 SGHTA and CDR2 FQGNSA. CDR3 coding DNA: TGTGCCAGCAGCTTCAGGACGGGAGAGCAGTACTTC. Encoded protein: CASSFRTGEQYF.

This clonotype has more than one count but fewer than ten. The J gene is TRBJ2-6, the V gene TRBV4-1; D is uncertain. This CDR3 region has 17 residues. In germline, CDR1 is MGHRA, CDR2 YSYEKL. Trimming shortened V by 0 bases and J by 3 bases, and 12 bases separated the two germline ends. The CDR3 bases are TGCGCCAGCAGCCAAGAGCCCCGTCAGCGTGGGGCCAACGTCCTGACTTTC. Translation gives CASSQEPRQRGANVLTF.

The chain joins TRBV7-2 to TRBJ2-2; D unclear. Trimming pared 8 bases from V and 4 bases from J, leaving 8 bases between. The CDR3 runs to 12 residues. Germline V gene lookup returns CDR1 SGHTA and CDR2 FQGNSA. In DNA form, the CDR3 reads TGTGCCAGCGGCCCCTCCACCGGGGAGCTGTTTTTT. This gives the protein CASGPSTGELFF.

The V gene is TRBV20-1, the J gene TRBJ2-3; TRBD2 matches 8 bases. The V gene end was trimmed by 0 bases and the J gene end by 2 bases; junction bases not matched to a gene: 7. The CDR3 is 16 amino acids. CDR1 is DFQATT and CDR2 is SNEGSKA in the germline V gene (reference sequence). In DNA, the CDR3 is TGCAGTGCTAGAGATACTGGCGGGGGGAACACAGATACGCAGTATTTT. Translating it yields CSARDTGGGNTDTQYF.

This clonotype was seen more than once but under ten times. The J gene is TRBJ2-3, the V gene TRBV10-3, with a possible D match to TRBD1 (6 bases). The V end lost 6 bases, the J end lost 6 bases, and 10 bases lay between the germline ends. This CDR3 comprises 12 residues. Germline V gene data show CDR1 as ENHRY and CDR2 as SYGVKD. The CDR3 DNA is TGTGCCATCAGGGGGGCAATGGATACGCAGTATTTT. Amino acids: CAIRGAMDTQYF.

The chain combines TRBV5-1 with TRBJ2-7, with D possibly being TRBD2 (6 bases). The V end lost 5 bases, the J end lost 1 base, and 16 bases lay between the germline ends. Germline CDR1 is SGHRS and CDR2 is YFSETQ. There are 15 residues in the CDR3. Written as DNA, the CDR3 is TGCGCCAGCAGGTGGGGGGTAGCTGGATCCTACGAGCAGTACTTC. Amino acids: CASRWGVAGSYEQYF.

This clonotype has just a few counts. The J gene is TRBJ1-2, the V gene TRBV18; D perhaps matches TRBD1 (5 bases). The CDR3 sequence is 14 residues long. Germline CDR1 KGHSH, CDR2 LQKENI. V dropped 3 bases and J dropped 7 bases, with 15 bases sitting between them. The CDR3 sequence is CASSPDQGWSGYTF. As DNA, the CDR3 is TGTGCCAGCTCACCTGACCAGGGATGGAGTGGCTACACCTTC. The full variable domain, completed using reference TRBV18 and TRBJ1-2, is NAGVMQNPRHLVRRRGQEARLRCSPMKGHSHVYWYRQLPEEGLKFMVYLQKENIIDESGMPKERFSAEFPKEGPSILRIQQVVRGDSAAYFCASSPDQGWSGYTFGSGTRLTVV.

This clonotype was seen only a few times. The CDR3 DNA is TGCGCCAGCAGCGCCCATAGCTGGGGGGCGAGTTGGACTGAAGCTTTCTTT. Its translation: CASSAHSWGASWTEAFF. The rearrangement uses TRBV4-1 and TRBJ1-1; TRBD1 might be the D (6 bases). Deletions cut 5 bases from V and 5 bases from J, with 24 bases between. The CDR3 length is 17 residues. Per germline, CDR1 MGHRA and CDR2 YSYEKL.

V usage is TRBV20-1 and J usage is TRBJ2-7; TRBD2 is a possible D gene (7 bases). Germline lookup yields CDR1 DFQATT and CDR2 SNEGSKA (reference sequence). Between the trimmed V and J ends, which lost 6 bases and 5 bases, there was a span of 23 bases. The CDR3 loop spans 15 amino acids. CDR3 sequence reads: CSAARWRGGHNEQYF. CDR3 coding DNA: TGCAGTGCCGCTAGGTGGCGCGGGGGACACAACGAGCAGTACTTC.

This chain joins TRBV2 and TRBJ1-6; 9 bases fit TRBD1. Trimming cost V 6 bases and J 10 bases; bases outside gene matches: 4. Germline V lookup: CDR1 SNHLY, CDR2 FYNNEI. This CDR3 has 13 residues. The CDR3 bases are TGTGCCAGCAGGGACAGGGGAGACTCACCCCTCCACTTT. Amino acids: CASRDRGDSPLHF.